Sequencing of this TCR beta chain was carried out in a study of T cells in Graves' hyperthyroidism and ophthalmopathy. Overall study context: Peripheral blood was obtained at initial diagnosis, preceding any treatment.

There were TCR beta CDR3 regions amplified from RNA transcripts. Using the HTBI primer set, a first-round RT-PCR was run on the TCR CDR3. TCRdb independently ran MiXCR on the multiplex PCR reads; one entry per CDR3 protein. Among 330,000 or so distinct CDR3 sequences listed, roughly 19% were seen once. This clonotype came up many times. The CDR3 consists of 14 residues. The V gene's germline CDR1 is GTSNPN and CDR2 SVGIG (reference sequence). V shed 4 bases, J shed 2 bases, and the junction held 5 bases outside the gene matches. The sample consisted of blood. V is TRBV30 and J is TRBJ2-7; 10 bases line up with TRBD1. The origin of this receptor is a man aged 50-60 years with Graves' ophthalmopathy. The CDR3 sequence is CAWTTGTGAYEQYF. Here the CDR3 DNA reads TGTGCCTGGACCACCGGGACAGGGGCCTACGAGCAGTACTTC.